The rows below give T cell receptor beta chains drawn from one sample of a study of T cell responses to AZD1222 COVID-19 vaccine. Assay used: immunoSEQ multiplex PCR; TCRdb lists only in-frame clones, some missing. The data contain 50,000 or so clones, approximately 88% of them singletons. The material sequenced was peripheral blood, taken on day 0 of AZD1222 vaccination. The origin of the receptors is an adult in good health. The CDR3 runs from the conserved cysteine through the conserved F or W. A D gene is named only where the DNA matches it firmly. Not every row has a clone size; where given, it reads once, few, many or a size class.

d_call | clone_size | j_call | v_call | cdr3_nt | cdr3_aa
. | . | TRBJ2-7 | TRBV7-2 | TGTGCCAGCAGCTCGGACCAACGGCCCGAGCAGTACTTC | CASSSDQRPEQYF
TRBD2 | . | TRBJ2-6 | TRBV6-5 | TGTGCCAGCAGTTTGGGGGGGGCTGGGGCCAACGTCCTGACTTTC | CASSLGGAGANVLTF
. | . | TRBJ1-5 | TRBV20-1 | TGCAGTGCTAGTATGATGGGAAGGCACCAGCCCCAGCATTTT | CSASMMGRHQPQHF
. | . | TRBJ2-3 | TRBV2 | TGTGCCAGCAGTGAAAGTTTACAACAGGGTATGAATACGCAGTATTTT | CASSESLQQGMNTQYF
. | . | TRBJ1-2 | TRBV28 | TGTGCCAGCAGTCCTACGGAGGAGGATGGCTACACCTTC | CASSPTEEDGYTF
. | . | TRBJ1-5 | TRBV6-1 | TGTGCCAGCAGTGAAGGGTTATTCAATCAGCCCCAGCATTTT | CASSEGLFNQPQHF
. | . | TRBJ1-4 | TRBV15 | TGTGCCACCAGCAGAGGAACCCAGTCTCCTAATGAAAAACTGTTTTTT | CATSRGTQSPNEKLFF
. | once | TRBJ1-4 | TRBV4-3 | TGCGCCAGCAGCCAGCTGGCGGGGGCTAATGAAAAACTGTTTTTT | CASSQLAGANEKLFF
. | . | TRBJ2-3 | TRBV12-3/TRBV12-4 | TGTGCCAGCAGTTCCACGAGGTCTGATACGCAGTATTTT | CASSSTRSDTQYF
. | . | TRBJ1-1 | TRBV6-1 | TGTGCCAGCAGTGGTGACAGATCCCAGATGAACACTGAAGCTTTCTTT | CASSGDRSQMNTEAFF
. | . | TRBJ1-2 | TRBV6-5 | TGTGCCAGCAGGGTACCCCCTAGCTACACCTTC | CASRVPPSYTF
. | . | TRBJ1-2 | TRBV6-5 | TGTGCCAGCAGTACCAGACGGGGATATGGCTACACCTTC | CASSTRRGYGYTF
TRBD1 | . | TRBJ2-7 | TRBV25-1 | TGTGCCAGCAGTGGGACAGGGGGATCCCCCTACGAGCAGTACTTC | CASSGTGGSPYEQYF
. | . | TRBJ2-4 | TRBV4-3 | TGCGCCAGCAGCCAAGAGGGGATGGGGGACATTCAGTACTTC | CASSQEGMGDIQYF
. | . | TRBJ1-1 | TRBV19 | TGTGCCAGTAGTACCCAGGGGAACACTGAAGCTTTCTTT | CASSTQGNTEAFF
. | . | TRBJ2-7 | TRBV21-1 | TGTAGCCTAGTAGGAGGGGGGGACTACGAGCAGTACTTC | CSLVGGGDYEQYF
. | . | TRBJ2-1 | TRBV12-5 | TGTGCTAGTGGTTTGGTCAATGAGCAGTTCTTC | CASGLVNEQFF
TRBD2 | . | TRBJ2-1 | TRBV6-2/TRBV6-3 | TGTGCCAGCAGTTATGGTGGGAGACTAGCGGGAGGGCTCCCGTTCTTC | CASSYGGRLAGGLPFF
. | . | TRBJ1-5 | TRBV19 | TGTGCCAGTAGTATGCCCACCTATAGCAATCAGCCCCAGCATTTT | CASSMPTYSNQPQHF
TRBD1 | once | TRBJ1-4 | TRBV14 | TGTGCCAGCAGCCGGGACAGGGAAGGTGAAAAACTGTTTTTT | CASSRDREGEKLFF
. | . | TRBJ1-5 | TRBV3-1/TRBV3-2 | TGTGCCAGCAGCCAAGATTTAAGTCAGCCCCAGCATTTT | CASSQDLSQPQHF
TRBD1 | . | TRBJ1-1 | TRBV9 | TGTGCCAGCAGCGTAGGACAGGGGTCTGAAGCTTTCTTT | CASSVGQGSEAFF
. | . | TRBJ1-1 | TRBV20-1 | TGCAGTGCTAGGGACCAGGAGACGGCTTTCTTT | CSARDQETAFF
. | . | TRBJ1-1 | TRBV11-2 | TGTGCCAGCAGCTTAAGTCGCTACACTGAAGCTTTCTTT | CASSLSRYTEAFF
. | . | TRBJ2-7 | TRBV27 | TGTGCCAGCAGTTTAGTTGACGGCCTCAAGGAGCAGTACTTC | CASSLVDGLKEQYF
. | . | TRBJ2-3 | TRBV29-1 | TGCAGCGTTGGGGGGAGGAGTTACACAGATACGCAGTATTTT | CSVGGRSYTDTQYF
. | . | TRBJ2-3 | TRBV2 | TGTGCCAGCAGTGATAGCGGAGCAAGCACAGATACGCAGTATTTT | CASSDSGASTDTQYF
TRBD2 | . | TRBJ2-7 | TRBV3-1/TRBV3-2 | TGTGCCAGCAGCCAAGTTCCTAGCGGGATTATTTACGAGCAGTACTTC | CASSQVPSGIIYEQYF
TRBD2 | . | TRBJ2-1 | TRBV19 | TGTGCCAGTAGTATCAAGGGAGGGGAGGTTCCCCATGAGCAGTTCTTC | CASSIKGGEVPHEQFF
TRBD2 | once | TRBJ2-3 | TRBV5-1 | TGCGCCAGCGGGGAAGGACTAGCGGCTAGCACAGATACGCAGTATTTT | CASGEGLAASTDTQYF
. | . | TRBJ2-7 | TRBV29-1 | TGCAGCGTCCTCACAGGGGGGGGATACGAGCAGTACTTC | CSVLTGGGYEQYF
. | few | TRBJ2-5 | TRBV28 | TGTGCCAGCAGACCGGGCGGGTTACGAAAAGAGACCCAGTACTTC | CASRPGGLRKETQYF
. | . | TRBJ2-3 | TRBV24-1 | TGTGCCACCAGTGGTCCCAGGGTTTTCCCCCAAGATACGCAGTATTTT | CATSGPRVFPQDTQYF
. | . | TRBJ2-3 | TRBV7-9 | TGTGCCAGCAGCTTAGCAGGGGTCGCAGATACGCAGTATTTT | CASSLAGVADTQYF
TRBD1 | . | TRBJ1-4 | TRBV7-9 | TGTGCCAGCAGCTTAGGCACAGGGGTGAATGAAAAACTGTTTTTT | CASSLGTGVNEKLFF
. | . | TRBJ2-6 | TRBV19 | TGTGCCACCCGAAGACTGGACTCTGGGGCCAACGTCCTGACTTTC | CATRRLDSGANVLTF
. | . | TRBJ1-5 | TRBV6-5 | TGTGCCAGCAGGCCCGCTTCCAATCAGCCCCAGCATTTT | CASRPASNQPQHF
TRBD1 | . | TRBJ2-3 | TRBV24-1 | TGTGCCACCAGTGGCCTTTTCGGGACAGGGGACCAACCAGATACGCAGTATTTT | CATSGLFGTGDQPDTQYF